The rows below give T cell receptor beta chains drawn from one sample of a study of T cells in Graves' hyperthyroidism and ophthalmopathy. In TCRdb, the multiplex PCR reads were re-called with MiXCR into one record per CDR3 protein. The table includes around 400,000 distinct CDR3 sequences, roughly 15% detected once. Sequenced input: blood. Every receptor here comes from a woman aged 55 to 70 with Graves' ophthalmopathy. CDR3s include the opening cysteine and the closing phenylalanine or tryptophan. Fields, in order: J gene, V gene, D gene, clone size, CDR3 protein, CDR3 DNA. A D gene is named only where the DNA matches it firmly. The size entry is marked missing in some rows and otherwise reads once, few, many or a size class.

J: TRBJ2-5
V: TRBV3-1
D: .
size: many
CDR3: CASSQAGSPQETQYF
DNA: TGTGCCAGCAGCCAGGCGGGGAGCCCCCAAGAGACCCAGTACTTC

J: TRBJ1-5
V: TRBV5-8
D: .
size: many
CDR3: CASSLGTTRGSQPQHF
DNA: TGTGCCAGCAGCTTGGGGACAACGAGAGGATCTCAGCCCCAGCATTTT

J: TRBJ2-1
V: TRBV11-2
D: .
size: many
CDR3: CASSLTGTYNEQFF
DNA: TGTGCCAGCAGCTTAACGGGGACATACAATGAGCAGTTCTTC

J: TRBJ1-2
V: TRBV27
D: .
size: many
CDR3: CASSRVPTYGYTF
DNA: TGTGCCAGCAGCCGGGTTCCGACCTATGGCTACACCTTC

J: TRBJ1-1
V: TRBV24-1
D: .
size: .
CDR3: CATSDRWNTEAFF
DNA: TGTGCCACCAGTGATAGGTGGAACACTGAAGCTTTCTTT

J: TRBJ2-3
V: TRBV5-1
D: TRBD2
size: .
CDR3: CASSLSPLAGGPEDTQYF
DNA: TGCGCCAGCAGCTTGTCTCCTCTAGCGGGAGGGCCGGAAGATACGCAGTATTTT

J: TRBJ2-7
V: TRBV28
D: TRBD1
size: .
CDR3: CAVGRGQGADEQYF
DNA: TGTGCCGTCGGGCGCGGACAGGGGGCCGACGAGCAGTACTTC

J: TRBJ2-3
V: TRBV25-1
D: .
size: few
CDR3: CASSPLGQGGSKDTQYF
DNA: TGTGCCAGCAGTCCCTTAGGACAGGGAGGGTCAAAAGATACGCAGTATTTT

J: TRBJ2-1
V: TRBV4-2
D: TRBD2
size: .
CDR3: CASSQPVLAGASTEQFF
DNA: TGTGCCAGCAGCCAACCTGTGCTAGCGGGAGCTTCCACTGAGCAGTTCTTC

J: TRBJ2-7
V: TRBV7-8
D: TRBD1
size: .
CDR3: CASSPLTGGYEQYF
DNA: TGTGCCAGCAGCCCCCTGACAGGGGGCTACGAGCAGTACTTC

J: TRBJ2-3
V: TRBV28
D: .
size: many
CDR3: CASNSRDPGTDTQYF
DNA: TGTGCCAGCAACTCCCGGGATCCCGGCACAGATACGCAGTATTTT

J: TRBJ2-2
V: TRBV2
D: TRBD1
size: many
CDR3: CASSDVRGLTGELFF
DNA: TGTGCCAGCAGTGATGTCAGGGGGCTAACCGGGGAGCTGTTTTTT

J: TRBJ2-3
V: TRBV29-1
D: .
size: .
CDR3: CSVDAGAEVDTQYF
DNA: TGCAGCGTTGATGCGGGGGCCGAGGTAGATACGCAGTATTTT

J: TRBJ2-3
V: TRBV29-1
D: TRBD2
size: few
CDR3: CSVESLAGGSDTQYF
DNA: TGCAGCGTTGAATCCCTAGCGGGAGGTTCAGATACGCAGTATTTT

J: TRBJ2-1
V: TRBV7-2
D: TRBD2
size: few
CDR3: CASRQTSGFYNEQFF
DNA: TGTGCCAGCAGACAGACTAGCGGGTTCTACAATGAGCAGTTCTTC

J: TRBJ1-5
V: TRBV2
D: .
size: many
CDR3: CASSEAGGLGPQHF
DNA: TGTGCCAGCAGTGAAGCGGGGGGACTCGGTCCCCAGCATTTT

J: TRBJ2-5
V: TRBV29-1
D: .
size: .
CDR3: CSARDRVRETQYF
DNA: TGCAGCGCCCGGGATCGGGTAAGAGAGACCCAGTACTTC

J: TRBJ2-5
V: TRBV10-3
D: .
size: many
CDR3: CAIGPGTRGGETQYF
DNA: TGTGCCATCGGACCAGGGACCAGGGGTGGGGAGACCCAGTACTTC

J: TRBJ2-1
V: TRBV12-5
D: .
size: few
CDR3: CASGFSAGNNEQFF
DNA: TGTGCTAGTGGTTTTTCGGCGGGGAACAATGAGCAGTTCTTC

J: TRBJ2-7
V: TRBV6-1
D: .
size: few
CDR3: CASLDSTYEQYF
DNA: TGTGCCAGCCTGGACAGCACCTACGAGCAGTACTTC

J: TRBJ2-3
V: TRBV20-1
D: .
size: many
CDR3: CSARVRGGQGSTDTQYF
DNA: TGCAGTGCTAGAGTGAGGGGGGGCCAGGGTAGCACAGATACGCAGTATTTT

J: TRBJ1-1
V: TRBV11-3
D: .
size: many
CDR3: CASRKRAENTEAFF
DNA: TGTGCCAGCAGAAAGCGGGCAGAGAACACTGAAGCTTTCTTT

J: TRBJ1-1
V: TRBV20-1
D: .
size: many
CDR3: CSAFRAGLAFF
DNA: TGCAGTGCTTTCCGGGCAGGGCTGGCTTTCTTT

J: TRBJ2-7
V: TRBV7-9
D: .
size: many
CDR3: CASSLTTRSYEQYF
DNA: TGTGCCAGCAGCTTGACTACACGCTCCTACGAGCAGTACTTC

J: TRBJ2-1
V: TRBV4-2
D: .
size: .
CDR3: CASSQAGVSARVEQFF
DNA: TGTGCCAGCAGCCAAGCAGGGGTTTCCGCGCGGGTTGAGCAGTTCTTC

J: TRBJ1-2
V: TRBV27
D: TRBD1
size: .
CDR3: CASSLDRGRIYGYTF
DNA: TGTGCCAGCAGTCTTGACAGGGGGCGCATCTATGGCTACACCTTC

J: TRBJ1-2
V: TRBV6-1
D: .
size: many
CDR3: CASSPLGQGSDYGYTF
DNA: TGTGCCAGCAGTCCCCTGGGGCAGGGTTCGGACTATGGCTACACCTTC

J: TRBJ1-6
V: TRBV6-1
D: TRBD1
size: many
CDR3: CASSEAGTGGNSPLHF
DNA: TGTGCCAGCAGTGAAGCGGGGACAGGGGGCAATTCACCCCTCCACTTT

J: TRBJ2-2
V: TRBV5-1
D: TRBD1
size: many
CDR3: CASRPGQGPTGELFF
DNA: TGCGCCAGCAGGCCGGGACAGGGGCCAACCGGGGAGCTGTTTTTT

J: TRBJ2-2
V: TRBV5-1
D: .
size: many
CDR3: CASSLGAGELFF
DNA: TGCGCCAGCAGCTTGGGGGCCGGGGAGCTGTTTTTT

J: TRBJ2-2
V: TRBV7-8
D: TRBD2
size: many
CDR3: CASSKDRIAGGRLAGELFF
DNA: TGTGCCAGCAGCAAAGACCGAATAGCGGGAGGAAGATTGGCCGGGGAGCTGTTTTTT

J: TRBJ1-1
V: TRBV11-3
D: .
size: .
CDR3: CASSSSGGAEAFF
DNA: TGTGCCAGCAGTTCTTCCGGGGGGGCTGAAGCTTTCTTT

J: TRBJ2-7
V: TRBV3-1
D: TRBD2
size: many
CDR3: CASSQSGGYEQYF
DNA: TGTGCCAGCAGCCAAAGCGGGGGGTACGAGCAGTACTTC

J: TRBJ2-7
V: TRBV20-1
D: TRBD2
size: .
CDR3: CSAKAGLPYEQHF
DNA: TGCAGTGCAAAAGCGGGACTTCCCTACGAGCAGCACTTC

J: TRBJ2-3
V: TRBV5-1
D: .
size: many
CDR3: CASSVDPRGPDTQYF
DNA: TGCGCCAGCAGCGTGGACCCCCGGGGACCAGATACGCAGTATTTT

J: TRBJ2-1
V: TRBV6-2/TRBV6-3
D: .
size: many
CDR3: CASSYSRGSNEQFF
DNA: TGTGCCAGCAGTTACTCGCGAGGGAGTAATGAGCAGTTCTTC

J: TRBJ2-7
V: TRBV7-2
D: .
size: few
CDR3: CASSLKTPYEQYF
DNA: TGTGCCAGCAGCTTAAAAACCCCCTACGAGCAGTACTTC

J: TRBJ1-1
V: TRBV7-9
D: .
size: many
CDR3: CASSLGRTEAFF
DNA: TGTGCCAGCAGCTTGGGGCGAACTGAAGCTTTCTTT

J: TRBJ1-1
V: TRBV5-1
D: .
size: many
CDR3: CASSLDRQGGNTEAFF
DNA: TGCGCCAGCAGCTTGGATAGGCAAGGAGGGAACACTGAAGCTTTCTTT

J: TRBJ2-5
V: TRBV7-2
D: TRBD2
size: many
CDR3: CASSPIPSGRLETQYF
DNA: TGTGCCAGCAGCCCCATACCTAGCGGGAGGCTAGAGACCCAGTACTTC

J: TRBJ2-6
V: TRBV30
D: .
size: few
CDR3: CAWSEGDGANVLTF
DNA: TGTGCCTGGAGCGAGGGGGACGGGGCCAACGTCCTGACTTTC

J: TRBJ1-4
V: TRBV12-3/TRBV12-4
D: .
size: .
CDR3: CASLLGVGKKLFF
DNA: TGTGCCAGCCTACTCGGTGTAGGGAAAAAACTGTTTTTT

J: TRBJ1-6
V: TRBV6-1
D: TRBD1
size: .
CDR3: CASSPYDRGESFSPLHF
DNA: TGTGCCAGCAGCCCGTATGACAGGGGAGAAAGTTTTTCACCCCTCCACTTT

J: TRBJ2-7
V: TRBV28
D: TRBD2
size: few
CDR3: CASSHGTSGYEQYF
DNA: TGTGCCAGCAGTCACGGGACTAGCGGCTACGAGCAGTACTTC

J: TRBJ1-1
V: TRBV9
D: .
size: .
CDR3: CASIMTQVPTEAFF
DNA: TGTGCCAGCATCATGACACAGGTACCTACTGAAGCTTTCTTT

J: TRBJ2-1
V: TRBV5-6
D: .
size: .
CDR3: CASSLGSGSPSYNEQFF
DNA: TGTGCCAGCAGCTTGGGGTCGGGGTCTCCCTCCTACAATGAGCAGTTCTTC

J: TRBJ1-1
V: TRBV6-6
D: .
size: many
CDR3: CASSYSGDLNTEAFF
DNA: TGTGCCAGCAGTTACTCTGGGGACTTGAACACTGAAGCTTTCTTT

J: TRBJ1-6
V: TRBV20-1
D: .
size: once
CDR3: CSARDVRGFGDNSPLHF
DNA: TGCAGTGCTAGAGATGTGAGGGGGTTTGGGGATAATTCACCCCTCCACTTT

J: TRBJ2-1
V: TRBV20-1
D: TRBD2
size: .
CDR3: CSAASGRGSHNEQFF
DNA: TGCAGTGCTGCCAGCGGGAGAGGGTCCCACAATGAGCAGTTCTTC

J: TRBJ2-7
V: TRBV11-2
D: .
size: many
CDR3: CASSETPLGTYEQYF
DNA: TGTGCCAGCTCCGAGACCCCCCTTGGCACCTACGAGCAGTACTTC

J: TRBJ2-7
V: TRBV29-1
D: TRBD2
size: .
CDR3: CSVPLAGGSSYEQYF
DNA: TGCAGCGTCCCCTTAGCGGGAGGTTCCTCCTACGAGCAGTACTTC